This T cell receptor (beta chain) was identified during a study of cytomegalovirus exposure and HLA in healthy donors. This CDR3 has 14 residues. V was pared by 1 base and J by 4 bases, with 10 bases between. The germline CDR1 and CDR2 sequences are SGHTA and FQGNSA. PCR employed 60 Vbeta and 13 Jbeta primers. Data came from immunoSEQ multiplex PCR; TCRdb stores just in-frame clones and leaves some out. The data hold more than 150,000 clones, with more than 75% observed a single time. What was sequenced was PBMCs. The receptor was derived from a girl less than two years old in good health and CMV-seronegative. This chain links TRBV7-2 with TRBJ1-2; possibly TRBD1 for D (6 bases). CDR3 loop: CASSLDMTGYGYTF. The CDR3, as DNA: TGTGCCAGCAGCTTAGATATGACAGGCTATGGCTACACCTTC.